This TCR beta chain derives from a study of blood T cell repertoires in COVID-19. Looking at the study overall: PBMCs, B-cell-depleted T cells, or T cells provided the cDNA or gDNA that made up the material.

Original processing methods: Amplifying reference gene primers gave estimates of nucleated cell counts. Clones were sequenced by immunoSEQ multiplex PCR, and TCRdb holds only the in-frame ones, with some missing. Clonal size and the V and J genes are those of that table, whereas D and trimming came from the DNA. The data show roughly 200,000 clones, with roughly 94% seen just once and 0.7% to 0.8% held by the top ten. This CDR3 is 15 amino acids long. The germline V gene encodes CDR1 SGHRS and CDR2 YFSETQ. V lost 4 bases to trimming and J lost 15 bases; unmatched junction nucleotides: 13. The rearrangement links TRBV5-1 to TRBJ2-1; 13 positions agree with TRBD2. What was sequenced was peripheral blood. The clonotype originates from a man aged 25 to 40 with COVID-19, enrolled during active disease. The CDR3 spells CASSPGTSGDPGRFF. In DNA, the CDR3 is TGCGCCAGCAGCCCCGGGACTAGCGGGGACCCCGGACGGTTCTTC. The full variable domain, completed using reference TRBV5-1 and TRBJ2-1, is KAGVTQTPRYLIKTRGQQVTLSCSPISGHRSVSWYQQTPGQGLQFLFEYFSETQRNKGNFPGRFSGRQFSNSRSEMNVSTLELGDSALYLCASSPGTSGDPGRFFGPGTRLTVL.